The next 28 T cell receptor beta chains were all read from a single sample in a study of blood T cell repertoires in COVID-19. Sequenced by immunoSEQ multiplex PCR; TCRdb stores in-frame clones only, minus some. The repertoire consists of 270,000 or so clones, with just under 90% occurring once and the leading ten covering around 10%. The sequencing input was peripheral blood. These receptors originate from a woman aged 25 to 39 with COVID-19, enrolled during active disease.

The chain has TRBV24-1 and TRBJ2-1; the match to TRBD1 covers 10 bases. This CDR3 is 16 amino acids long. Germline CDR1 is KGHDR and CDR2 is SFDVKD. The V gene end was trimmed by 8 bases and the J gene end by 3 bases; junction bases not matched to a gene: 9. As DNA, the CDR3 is TGTGCCACCACCGGGACAGGGGAATTCAACTACAATGAGCAGTTCTTC. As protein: CATTGTGEFNYNEQFF.

CDR3 protein: CASSLENPRDNEQFF. CDR3 nucleotide sequence: TGCGCCAGCAGCTTGGAAAACCCCAGGGACAATGAGCAGTTCTTC. The chain links TRBV5-1 to TRBJ2-1; D is possibly TRBD1 (5 bases). V was shortened by 0 bases and J by 5 bases, with 12 bases between the two germline ends. The CDR3 covers 15 residues. CDR1 is SGHRS and CDR2 is YFSETQ in the germline V gene.

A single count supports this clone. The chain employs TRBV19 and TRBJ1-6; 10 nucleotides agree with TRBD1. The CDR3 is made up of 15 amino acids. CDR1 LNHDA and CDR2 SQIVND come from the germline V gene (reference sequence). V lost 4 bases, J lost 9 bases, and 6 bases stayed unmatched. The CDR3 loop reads CASSRGTGVISPLHF. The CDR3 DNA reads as TGTGCCAGTAGTAGGGGGACAGGGGTAATTTCACCCCTCCACTTT.

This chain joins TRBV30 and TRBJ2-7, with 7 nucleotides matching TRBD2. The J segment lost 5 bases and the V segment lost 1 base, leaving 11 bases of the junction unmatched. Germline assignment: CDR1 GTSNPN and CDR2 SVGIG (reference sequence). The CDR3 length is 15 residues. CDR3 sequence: CAWSGPGGGVHEQYF. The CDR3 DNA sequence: TGTGCCTGGAGTGGCCCCGGGGGAGGGGTCCACGAGCAGTACTTC.

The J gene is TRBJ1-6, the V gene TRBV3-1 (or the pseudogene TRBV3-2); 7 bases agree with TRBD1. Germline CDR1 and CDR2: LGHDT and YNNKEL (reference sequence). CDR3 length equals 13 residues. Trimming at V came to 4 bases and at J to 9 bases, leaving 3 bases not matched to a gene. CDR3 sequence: CASSRQGTSPLHF. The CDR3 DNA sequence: TGTGCCAGCAGCCGACAGGGTACTTCACCCCTCCACTTT.

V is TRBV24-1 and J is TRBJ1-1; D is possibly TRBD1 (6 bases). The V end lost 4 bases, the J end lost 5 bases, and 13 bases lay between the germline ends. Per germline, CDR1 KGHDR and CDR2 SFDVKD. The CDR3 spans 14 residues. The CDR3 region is CATSDDGRGTEAFF. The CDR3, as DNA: TGTGCCACCAGTGACGACGGGAGGGGGACTGAAGCTTTCTTT.

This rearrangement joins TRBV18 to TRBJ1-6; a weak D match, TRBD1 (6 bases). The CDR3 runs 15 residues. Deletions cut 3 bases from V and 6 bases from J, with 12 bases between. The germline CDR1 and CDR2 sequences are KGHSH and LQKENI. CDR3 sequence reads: CASSPEQGINSPLHF. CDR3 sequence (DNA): TGTGCCAGCTCACCCGAACAGGGAATTAATTCACCCCTCCACTTT.

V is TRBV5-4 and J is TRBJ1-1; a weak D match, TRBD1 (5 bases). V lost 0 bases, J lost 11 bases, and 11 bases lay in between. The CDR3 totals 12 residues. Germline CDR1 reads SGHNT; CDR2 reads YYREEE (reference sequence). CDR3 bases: TGTGCCAGCAGCTTGGGAGGGGACTATGCTTTCTTT. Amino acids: CASSLGGDYAFF.

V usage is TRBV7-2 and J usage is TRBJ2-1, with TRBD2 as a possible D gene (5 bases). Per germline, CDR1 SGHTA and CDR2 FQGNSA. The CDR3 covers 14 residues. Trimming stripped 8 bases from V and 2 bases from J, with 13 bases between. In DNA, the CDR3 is TGTGCCAGCGGAGGTTCAGCGCCCTACAATGAGCAGTTCTTC. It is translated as CASGGSAPYNEQFF.

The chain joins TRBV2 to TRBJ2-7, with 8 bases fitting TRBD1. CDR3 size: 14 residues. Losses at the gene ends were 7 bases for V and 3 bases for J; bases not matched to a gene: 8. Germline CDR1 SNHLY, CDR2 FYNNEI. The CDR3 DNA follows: TGTGCCAGCACTTTTGACAGGGGACGCTACGAGCAGTACTTC. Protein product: CASTFDRGRYEQYF.

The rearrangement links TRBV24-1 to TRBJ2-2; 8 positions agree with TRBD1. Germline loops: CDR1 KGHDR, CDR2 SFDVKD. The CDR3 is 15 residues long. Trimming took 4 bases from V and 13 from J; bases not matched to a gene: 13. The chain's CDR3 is CATSDRTGPRGGLFF. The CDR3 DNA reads TGTGCCACCAGTGACCGGACAGGGCCCCGGGGTGGGCTGTTTTTT.

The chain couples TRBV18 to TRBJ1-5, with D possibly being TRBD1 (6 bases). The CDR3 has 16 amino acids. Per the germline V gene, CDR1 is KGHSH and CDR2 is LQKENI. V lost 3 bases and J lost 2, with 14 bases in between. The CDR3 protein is CASSPKTGGGNQPQHF. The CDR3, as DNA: TGTGCCAGCTCACCGAAGACAGGCGGTGGCAATCAGCCCCAGCATTTT.

Written as DNA, the CDR3 is TGTGCCAGCAGTGGGGCACTCATGAACACTGAAGCTTTCTTT. Translation: CASSGALMNTEAFF. J is TRBJ1-1 and V is TRBV2; D is unresolved. The V gene's germline CDR1 is SNHLY and CDR2 FYNNEI. V gave up 4 bases and J gave up 0 bases, with 9 bases separating them. CDR3 size: 14 residues.

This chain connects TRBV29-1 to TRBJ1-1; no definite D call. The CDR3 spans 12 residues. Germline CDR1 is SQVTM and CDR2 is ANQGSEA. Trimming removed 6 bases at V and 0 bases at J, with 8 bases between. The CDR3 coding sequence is TGCAGCGTAACAGAGATGAACACTGAAGCTTTCTTT. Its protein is CSVTEMNTEAFF.

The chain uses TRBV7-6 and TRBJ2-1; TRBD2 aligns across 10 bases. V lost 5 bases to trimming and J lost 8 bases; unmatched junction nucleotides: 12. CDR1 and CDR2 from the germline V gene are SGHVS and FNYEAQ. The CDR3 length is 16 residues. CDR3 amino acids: CASSPPASGGLDEQFF. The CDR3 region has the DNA TGTGCCAGCAGCCCCCCGGCTAGCGGGGGATTGGATGAGCAGTTCTTC.

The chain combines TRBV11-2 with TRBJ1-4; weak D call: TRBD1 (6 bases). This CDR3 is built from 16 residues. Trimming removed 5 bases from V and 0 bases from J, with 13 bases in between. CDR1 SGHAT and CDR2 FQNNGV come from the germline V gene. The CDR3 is CASSADRLATNEKLFF. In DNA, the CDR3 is TGTGCCAGCAGCGCGGACAGATTGGCAACTAATGAAAAACTGTTTTTT.

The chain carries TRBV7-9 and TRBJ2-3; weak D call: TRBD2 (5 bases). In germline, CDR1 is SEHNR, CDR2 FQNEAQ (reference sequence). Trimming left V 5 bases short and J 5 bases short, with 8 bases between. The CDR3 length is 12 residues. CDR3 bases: TGTGCCAGCAGCAACAGCGGAGATACGCAGTATTTT. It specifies CASSNSGDTQYF.

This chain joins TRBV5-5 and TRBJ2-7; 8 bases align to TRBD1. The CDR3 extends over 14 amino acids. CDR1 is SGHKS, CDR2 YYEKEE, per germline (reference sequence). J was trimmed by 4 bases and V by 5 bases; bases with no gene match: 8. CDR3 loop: CASSPGRGQYEQYF. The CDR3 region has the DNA TGTGCCAGCAGTCCCGGCAGGGGGCAATACGAGCAGTACTTC. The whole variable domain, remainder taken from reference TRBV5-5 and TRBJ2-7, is DAGVTQSPTHLIKTRGQQVTLRCSPISGHKSVSWYQQVLGQGPQFIFQYYEKEERGRGNFPDRFSARQFPNYSSELNVNALLLGDSALYLCASSPGRGQYEQYFGPGTRLTVT.

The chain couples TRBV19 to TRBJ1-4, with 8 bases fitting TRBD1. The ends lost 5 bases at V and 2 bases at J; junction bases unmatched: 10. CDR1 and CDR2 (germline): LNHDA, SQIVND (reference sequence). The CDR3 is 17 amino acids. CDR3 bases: TGTGCCAGTAGTCTGCGACAGGGGAGGTCGACTAATGAAAAACTGTTTTTT. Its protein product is CASSLRQGRSTNEKLFF.

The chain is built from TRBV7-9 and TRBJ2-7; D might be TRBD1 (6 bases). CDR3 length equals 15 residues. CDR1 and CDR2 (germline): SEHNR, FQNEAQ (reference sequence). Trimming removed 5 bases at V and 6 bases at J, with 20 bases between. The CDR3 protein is CASSRTGSGGGEQYF. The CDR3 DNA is TGTGCCAGCAGCCGAACAGGGTCAGGCGGCGGCGAGCAGTACTTC.

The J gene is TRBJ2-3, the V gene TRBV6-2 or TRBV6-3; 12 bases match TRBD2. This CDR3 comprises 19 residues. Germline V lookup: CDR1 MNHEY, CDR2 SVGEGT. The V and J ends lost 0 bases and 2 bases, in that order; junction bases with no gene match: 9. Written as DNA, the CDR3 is TGTGCCAGCAGTTACTCGAGATGGGGACTAGCGGGCTTCACAGATACGCAGTATTTT. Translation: CASSYSRWGLAGFTDTQYF.

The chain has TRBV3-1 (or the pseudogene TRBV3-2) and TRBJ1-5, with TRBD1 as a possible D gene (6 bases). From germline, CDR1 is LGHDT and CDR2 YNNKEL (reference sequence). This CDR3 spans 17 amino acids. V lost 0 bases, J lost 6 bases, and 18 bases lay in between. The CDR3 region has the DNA TGTGCCAGCAGCCAAGATCGGGGCAGGGGAAATGGTCAGCCCCAGCATTTT. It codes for CASSQDRGRGNGQPQHF.

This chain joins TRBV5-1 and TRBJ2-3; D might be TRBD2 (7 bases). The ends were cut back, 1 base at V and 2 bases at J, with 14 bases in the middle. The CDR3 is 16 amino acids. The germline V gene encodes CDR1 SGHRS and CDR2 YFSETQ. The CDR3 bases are TGCGCCAGCAGCTTGACGGCGGGGGCGCACACAGATACGCAGTATTTT. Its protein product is CASSLTAGAHTDTQYF.

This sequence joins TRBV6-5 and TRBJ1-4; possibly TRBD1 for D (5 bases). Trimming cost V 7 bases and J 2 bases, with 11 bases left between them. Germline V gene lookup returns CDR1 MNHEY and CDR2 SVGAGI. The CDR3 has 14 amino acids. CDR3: CASKGALTNEKLFF. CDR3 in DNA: TGTGCCAGCAAAGGGGCCCTGACTAATGAAAAACTGTTTTTT.

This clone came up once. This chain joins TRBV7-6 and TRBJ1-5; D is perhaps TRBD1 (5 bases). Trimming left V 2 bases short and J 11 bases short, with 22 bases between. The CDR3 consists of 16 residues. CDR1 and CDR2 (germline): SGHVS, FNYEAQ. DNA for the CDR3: TGTGCCAGCAGCTTAACCCCCATTGCGGGGACCTCGGCCCAGCATTTT. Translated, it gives CASSLTPIAGTSAQHF.

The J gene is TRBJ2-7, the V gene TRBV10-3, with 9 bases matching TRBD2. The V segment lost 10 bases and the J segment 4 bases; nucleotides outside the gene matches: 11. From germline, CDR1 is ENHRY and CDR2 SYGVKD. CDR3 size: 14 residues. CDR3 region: CATPRGSGGYEQYF. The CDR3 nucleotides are TGTGCCACCCCTAGGGGTAGCGGGGGTTACGAGCAGTACTTC.

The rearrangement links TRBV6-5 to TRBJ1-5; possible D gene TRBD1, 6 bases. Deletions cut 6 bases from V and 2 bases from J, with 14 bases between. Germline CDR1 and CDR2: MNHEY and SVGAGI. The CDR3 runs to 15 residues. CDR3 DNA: TGTGCCAGCAGGATGACAGGCCTCGGCAATCAGCCCCAGCATTTT. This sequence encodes CASRMTGLGNQPQHF.

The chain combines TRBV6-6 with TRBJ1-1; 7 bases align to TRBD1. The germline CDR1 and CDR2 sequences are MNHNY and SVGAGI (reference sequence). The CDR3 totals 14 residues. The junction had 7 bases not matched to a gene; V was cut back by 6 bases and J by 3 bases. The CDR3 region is CASRYDRADTEAFF. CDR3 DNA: TGTGCCAGCAGATACGACAGGGCGGACACTGAAGCTTTCTTT.